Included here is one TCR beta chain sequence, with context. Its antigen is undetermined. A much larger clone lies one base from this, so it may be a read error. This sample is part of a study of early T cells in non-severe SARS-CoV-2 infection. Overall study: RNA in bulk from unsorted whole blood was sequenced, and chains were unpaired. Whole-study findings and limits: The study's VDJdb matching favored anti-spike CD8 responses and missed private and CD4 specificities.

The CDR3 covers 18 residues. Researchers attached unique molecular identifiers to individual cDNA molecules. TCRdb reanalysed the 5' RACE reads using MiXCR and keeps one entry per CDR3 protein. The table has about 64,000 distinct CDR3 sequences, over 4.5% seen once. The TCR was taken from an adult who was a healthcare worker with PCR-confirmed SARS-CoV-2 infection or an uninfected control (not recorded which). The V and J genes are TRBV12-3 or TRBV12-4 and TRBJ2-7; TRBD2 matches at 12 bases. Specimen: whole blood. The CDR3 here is CVSSPSSGRAVFLREQYF. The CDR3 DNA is TGTGTCAGCAGTCCCTCTAGCGGGAGGGCCGTCTTCTTGAGGGAGCAGTACTTC.